These 3 T cell receptor beta chains came from one sample sequenced in a study of T cells in Graves' hyperthyroidism and ophthalmopathy. TCR beta CDR3 regions were amplified from RNA. A set of HTBI primers served as the primers for a first-round RT-PCR of the TCR CDR3. TCRdb fed the multiplex PCR reads into MiXCR, producing one record per CDR3 protein. The repertoire holds 240,000 or so distinct CDR3 sequences, about 16% seen once, with around 28% in the top ten. Sequenced input: blood. These TCRs come from a woman between 18 and 30 years old with Graves' ophthalmopathy.

At least ten counts were recorded for this clonotype. V is TRBV2 and J is TRBJ2-5; tentative D call: TRBD2 (5 bases). The CDR3 extends over 13 amino acids. CDR1 is SNHLY, CDR2 FYNNEI, per germline. The V end was cut by 2 bases, the J end by 6 bases, with 10 bases between. This CDR3 reads CASSETSWKTQYF. CDR3 sequence (DNA): TGTGCCAGCAGTGAAACTAGTTGGAAGACCCAGTACTTC. Full variable domain (missing parts from reference TRBV2 and TRBJ2-5): EPEVTQTPSHQVTQMGQEVILRCVPISNHLYFYWYRQILGQKVEFLVSFYNNEISEKSEIFDDQFSVERPDGSNFTLKIRSTKLEDSAMYFCASSETSWKTQYFGPGTRLLVL.

This clonotype was seen only a few times. The chain has TRBV19 and TRBJ2-1, with D possibly being TRBD2 (6 bases). Between the trimmed V and J ends, which lost 0 bases and 4 bases, there was a span of 13 bases. Germline V gene data show CDR1 as LNHDA and CDR2 as SQIVND (reference sequence). This CDR3 region has 16 residues. CDR3 residues: CASSIDRSGPYNEQFF. For the CDR3, the DNA is TGTGCCAGTAGTATAGACCGTAGCGGACCTTACAATGAGCAGTTCTTC.

At least ten counts were recorded for this clonotype. The chain couples TRBV20-1 to TRBJ1-2; tentatively, D is TRBD1 (5 bases). This CDR3 spans 13 amino acids. V dropped 6 bases and J dropped 0 bases, with 11 bases sitting between them. Per the germline V gene, CDR1 is DFQATT and CDR2 is SNEGSKA (reference sequence). This CDR3 reads CSALGRTNYGYTF. CDR3 DNA: TGCAGTGCGCTGGGGCGGACTAACTATGGCTACACCTTC.